This is a list of T cell receptor beta chains from one sample in a study of blood T cells in healthy people across ages. TCRdb analysed the 5' RACE reads with MiXCR anew, one entry per CDR3 protein. The sample contains about 1.4 million distinct CDR3 sequences, approximately 59% of which appear only once. Sequencing input: blood. These receptors were obtained from a man aged 18 to 30 in good health. Each CDR3 is given with its conserved first and last residue. The D gene is left open where the match is weak. Clone size is shown for a subset of rows, as once, few, many or a class of expanded clone.

J gene: TRBJ1-1; D gene: .; V gene: TRBV12-3/TRBV12-4; clone size: few; CDR3 DNA: TGTGCCAGCAGTAACACCATCCTGGACGGACTGAACACTGAAGCTTTCTTT; CDR3 protein: CASSNTILDGLNTEAFF
J gene: TRBJ1-1; D gene: TRBD1; V gene: TRBV14; clone size: once; CDR3 DNA: TGTGCCAGCAGCCAAGATCCGGCCCGGGACAGGGGAACAGGCACTGAAGCTTTCTTT; CDR3 protein: CASSQDPARDRGTGTEAFF
J gene: TRBJ2-7; D gene: TRBD1; V gene: TRBV29-1; clone size: .; CDR3 DNA: TGCAGCGGGGGACAGGGGTTAAACGAGCAGTACTTC; CDR3 protein: CSGGQGLNEQYF
J gene: TRBJ1-1; D gene: .; V gene: TRBV20-1; clone size: once; CDR3 DNA: TGCAGTGCTCGGGCAGACCCATGGGGAGAAGCTTTCTTT; CDR3 protein: CSARADPWGEAFF
J gene: TRBJ1-4; D gene: TRBD1; V gene: TRBV20-1; clone size: .; CDR3 DNA: TGCAGTGCTAAGACAGGGCTAATTCGAGAAAAACTGTTTTTT; CDR3 protein: CSAKTGLIREKLFF
J gene: TRBJ2-7; D gene: .; V gene: TRBV4-1; clone size: once; CDR3 DNA: TGCGCCAGCAGCCAATGGAACAGCTACGAGCAGTACTTC; CDR3 protein: CASSQWNSYEQYF
J gene: TRBJ2-1; D gene: .; V gene: TRBV27; clone size: .; CDR3 DNA: TGTGCCAGCAGTTCGGTATCCGGGGGAATTTACAATGAGCAGTTCTTC; CDR3 protein: CASSSVSGGIYNEQFF
J gene: TRBJ2-1; D gene: TRBD2; V gene: TRBV15; clone size: .; CDR3 DNA: TGTGCCACCAGCAAATTAGGGACTAGCGGTTCCTACAATGAGCAGTTCTTC; CDR3 protein: CATSKLGTSGSYNEQFF
J gene: TRBJ2-1; D gene: .; V gene: TRBV27; clone size: .; CDR3 DNA: TGTGCCAGCAGTTCCCACAACACTTATGAGCAGTTCTTC; CDR3 protein: CASSSHNTYEQFF
J gene: TRBJ1-3; D gene: TRBD1; V gene: TRBV25-1; clone size: .; CDR3 DNA: TGTGCCAGCGGGATGGCCCAGGGACAGAAAAATACCATATATTTT; CDR3 protein: CASGMAQGQKNTIYF
J gene: TRBJ1-1; D gene: .; V gene: TRBV4-1; clone size: .; CDR3 DNA: TGCGCCAGCGGCCAAGATGAGGGGGGGGATACTGAAGCTTTCTTT; CDR3 protein: CASGQDEGGDTEAFF
J gene: TRBJ2-7; D gene: .; V gene: TRBV3-1; clone size: .; CDR3 DNA: TGTGCCGGCAGCCAAGCTGGAGTCTACGAGCAGTACTTC; CDR3 protein: CAGSQAGVYEQYF
J gene: TRBJ2-5; D gene: TRBD2; V gene: TRBV20-1; clone size: few; CDR3 DNA: TGCAGTGCTAGAGATCTGGGGGGAGGGCCTTATGAGCAGTACTTC; CDR3 protein: CSARDLGGGPYEQYF
J gene: TRBJ2-7; D gene: TRBD1; V gene: TRBV14; clone size: .; CDR3 DNA: TGTGCCAGCAGCCAAGGCCCACAGGGGATCTACGAGCAGTACTTC; CDR3 protein: CASSQGPQGIYEQYF
J gene: TRBJ2-7; D gene: TRBD2; V gene: TRBV2; clone size: .; CDR3 DNA: TGTGCCAGTTCTTCAGCGGGAGGTCACTCCTACGAGCAGTACTTC; CDR3 protein: CASSSAGGHSYEQYF
J gene: TRBJ2-7; D gene: .; V gene: TRBV5-1; clone size: .; CDR3 DNA: TGCGCCAGCAGCGGGCAGGGGGCGGGTGGACTAGCCCACTACGAGCAGTACTTC; CDR3 protein: CASSGQGAGGLAHYEQYF
J gene: TRBJ1-4; D gene: .; V gene: TRBV15; clone size: .; CDR3 DNA: TGTGCCACCAGCAGGGACCTTGTGGGGTCCGGTAACGAAAAACTGTTTTTT; CDR3 protein: CATSRDLVGSGNEKLFF
J gene: TRBJ2-7; D gene: .; V gene: TRBV7-9; clone size: few; CDR3 DNA: TGTGCCAGCAGCTGGGCAAACGAGCAGTACTTC; CDR3 protein: CASSWANEQYF
J gene: TRBJ2-5; D gene: .; V gene: TRBV25-1; clone size: few; CDR3 DNA: TGTGCCAGCAGCCAGGAAGAAGGGGAGACCCAGTACTTC; CDR3 protein: CASSQEEGETQYF
J gene: TRBJ1-5; D gene: .; V gene: TRBV28; clone size: once; CDR3 DNA: TGTGCCAGCAGACTGCAGGGTGATCAGCCCCAGCATTTT; CDR3 protein: CASRLQGDQPQHF
J gene: TRBJ1-6; D gene: .; V gene: TRBV29-1; clone size: few; CDR3 DNA: TGCAGCGTTGGGGCGGGGGGAAATTCACCCCTCCACTTT; CDR3 protein: CSVGAGGNSPLHF
J gene: TRBJ2-7; D gene: TRBD1; V gene: TRBV9; clone size: .; CDR3 DNA: TGTGCCAGCAGCGCGGGACAGCTACCGACCTACGAGCAGTACTTC; CDR3 protein: CASSAGQLPTYEQYF
J gene: TRBJ2-2; D gene: .; V gene: TRBV7-9; clone size: .; CDR3 DNA: TGTGCCGTCGGACAGTCCGGTAAAATGAACACCGGGGAGCTGTTTTTT; CDR3 protein: CAVGQSGKMNTGELFF
J gene: TRBJ2-7; D gene: TRBD1; V gene: TRBV4-2; clone size: few; CDR3 DNA: TGTGCCAGCAGCCCGACAGGGAACGCCTACGAGCAGTACTTC; CDR3 protein: CASSPTGNAYEQYF
J gene: TRBJ1-2; D gene: .; V gene: TRBV10-3; clone size: .; CDR3 DNA: TGTGCCATCAAGGTACGGGGCATCTACGAAAGCTATGGCTACACCTTC; CDR3 protein: CAIKVRGIYESYGYTF
J gene: TRBJ1-1; D gene: .; V gene: TRBV20-1; clone size: .; CDR3 DNA: TGCAGTGCGAGAGACAGAACTAACACTGAAGCTTTCTTT; CDR3 protein: CSARDRTNTEAFF
J gene: TRBJ1-1; D gene: .; V gene: TRBV15; clone size: .; CDR3 DNA: TGTGCCACCAGCAGAGATCTTGCCTCGACTGAAGCTTTCTTT; CDR3 protein: CATSRDLASTEAFF
J gene: TRBJ2-7; D gene: .; V gene: TRBV18; clone size: .; CDR3 DNA: TGTGCCAGCTCACCACAGGCGGGGAGTGGCTACGAGCAGTACTTC; CDR3 protein: CASSPQAGSGYEQYF
J gene: TRBJ1-2; D gene: .; V gene: TRBV4-1; clone size: .; CDR3 DNA: TGCGCCAGCAGCCAGAACAGTGGGACTAACTATGGCTACACCTTC; CDR3 protein: CASSQNSGTNYGYTF
J gene: TRBJ2-1; D gene: TRBD2; V gene: TRBV29-1; clone size: few; CDR3 DNA: TGCAGCGTCTCTAGCGGGAGTTCCAACAATGAGCAGTTCTTC; CDR3 protein: CSVSSGSSNNEQFF
J gene: TRBJ2-3; D gene: .; V gene: TRBV7-9; clone size: few; CDR3 DNA: TGTGCCAGCACCCCAAACCCGGATACGCAGTATTTT; CDR3 protein: CASTPNPDTQYF
J gene: TRBJ1-5; D gene: TRBD1; V gene: TRBV10-3; clone size: few; CDR3 DNA: TGTGCCATCAGTGAGGACAGGGACGATCAGCCCCAGCATTTT; CDR3 protein: CAISEDRDDQPQHF
J gene: TRBJ2-3; D gene: .; V gene: TRBV12-3/TRBV12-4; clone size: .; CDR3 DNA: TGTGCCAGCTCAATGAGTACGGATACGCAGTATTTT; CDR3 protein: CASSMSTDTQYF
J gene: TRBJ2-7; D gene: .; V gene: TRBV4-1; clone size: .; CDR3 DNA: TGCGCCAGCAGCCAAAGGATACCCCCCTACGAGCAGTACTTC; CDR3 protein: CASSQRIPPYEQYF
J gene: TRBJ2-7; D gene: TRBD1; V gene: TRBV10-3; clone size: .; CDR3 DNA: TGTGCCCAGGGGGACACCTACGAGCAGTACTTC; CDR3 protein: CAQGDTYEQYF
J gene: TRBJ2-1; D gene: .; V gene: TRBV4-2; clone size: .; CDR3 DNA: TGTGCCAGCAGCCATCAAGCCCCTAGCCTTGGTGAGCAGTTCTTC; CDR3 protein: CASSHQAPSLGEQFF
J gene: TRBJ1-2; D gene: .; V gene: TRBV29-1; clone size: .; CDR3 DNA: TGCAGCGTTGAAGTCCGGGGCTATGGCTACACCTTC; CDR3 protein: CSVEVRGYGYTF
J gene: TRBJ2-5; D gene: .; V gene: TRBV4-2; clone size: few; CDR3 DNA: TGTGCCAGCAGCCAAGATCCTGTGAAGGCCCGGGAGACCCAGTACTTC; CDR3 protein: CASSQDPVKARETQYF
J gene: TRBJ2-4; D gene: TRBD1; V gene: TRBV20-1; clone size: .; CDR3 DNA: TGCAGTGCCACGACCCTGGGACAGGGAAGGCCCCAAAACATTCAGTACTTC; CDR3 protein: CSATTLGQGRPQNIQYF
J gene: TRBJ2-3; D gene: TRBD2; V gene: TRBV28; clone size: .; CDR3 DNA: TGTGCCAGCAGTCTCACTCTAGGGACTAGCGGGGGGCGGGGGTTCACAGATACGCAGTATTTT; CDR3 protein: CASSLTLGTSGGRGFTDTQYF
J gene: TRBJ2-7; D gene: .; V gene: TRBV21-1; clone size: .; CDR3 DNA: TGTGCCAGCAAGGGCATTTCCTACGAGCAGTACTTC; CDR3 protein: CASKGISYEQYF
J gene: TRBJ1-6; D gene: .; V gene: TRBV2; clone size: .; CDR3 DNA: TGTGCCAGCGCTAAAGAGGGTTGCGGTTCACCCCTCCACTTT; CDR3 protein: CASAKEGCGSPLHF
J gene: TRBJ2-5; D gene: .; V gene: TRBV25-1; clone size: few; CDR3 DNA: TGTGCCAGCAGTGAATTGGACGGTCAAGAGACCCAGTACTTC; CDR3 protein: CASSELDGQETQYF
J gene: TRBJ2-5; D gene: TRBD2; V gene: TRBV29-1; clone size: .; CDR3 DNA: TGCAGCGTTGTTATCGGGAGGGCCACCCTTAACCAAGAGACCCAGTACTTC; CDR3 protein: CSVVIGRATLNQETQYF
J gene: TRBJ1-2; D gene: TRBD1; V gene: TRBV5-5; clone size: .; CDR3 DNA: TGTGCCAGCCATACCTGGGACAGGGAGGACTATGGCTACACCTTC; CDR3 protein: CASHTWDREDYGYTF
J gene: TRBJ1-1; D gene: .; V gene: TRBV4-3; clone size: .; CDR3 DNA: TGCGCCAGCAGCCACGCAGGGAACGGTGAAGCTTTCTTT; CDR3 protein: CASSHAGNGEAFF
J gene: TRBJ1-2; D gene: .; V gene: TRBV4-1; clone size: .; CDR3 DNA: TGCGCCAGCAGCCAGGTGGGGGTAGAGTATGGCTACACCTTC; CDR3 protein: CASSQVGVEYGYTF
J gene: TRBJ2-3; D gene: .; V gene: TRBV11-2; clone size: .; CDR3 DNA: TGTGCCAGCAGCTTACTGTGGCGCACAGATACGCAGTATTTT; CDR3 protein: CASSLLWRTDTQYF
J gene: TRBJ2-3; D gene: TRBD2; V gene: TRBV4-2; clone size: few; CDR3 DNA: TGTGCCAGCAGAAAGCGGGGTAGCACAGATACGCAGTATTTT; CDR3 protein: CASRKRGSTDTQYF
J gene: TRBJ2-7; D gene: .; V gene: TRBV29-1; clone size: once; CDR3 DNA: TGCAGCGGGGGACATCCGGACGAGCAGTACTTC; CDR3 protein: CSGGHPDEQYF
J gene: TRBJ2-5; D gene: .; V gene: TRBV5-5; clone size: .; CDR3 DNA: TGTGCCAGCAGCTCCGCCGCGGTTTGGGGAGAGACCCAGTACTTC; CDR3 protein: CASSSAAVWGETQYF
J gene: TRBJ2-7; D gene: .; V gene: TRBV29-1; clone size: few; CDR3 DNA: TGCAGCGTTGAAGGGTTAGGGAACTCCTACGAGCAGTACTTC; CDR3 protein: CSVEGLGNSYEQYF
J gene: TRBJ1-1; D gene: .; V gene: TRBV27; clone size: .; CDR3 DNA: TGTGCCAGCACCTATTTGGCGCAGGGTGGGGGTTTGAACACTGAAGCTTTCTTT; CDR3 protein: CASTYLAQGGGLNTEAFF
J gene: TRBJ2-4; D gene: TRBD2; V gene: TRBV7-2; clone size: .; CDR3 DNA: TGTGCCAGCAGGTGGGGGGGAGGAGGGGAGCAGTACTTC; CDR3 protein: CASRWGGGGEQYF
J gene: TRBJ2-4; D gene: TRBD1; V gene: TRBV20-1; clone size: many; CDR3 DNA: TGCAGTGCGGAGCCCTGGGACAGGGAAAACATTCAGTACTTC; CDR3 protein: CSAEPWDRENIQYF
J gene: TRBJ2-7; D gene: TRBD1; V gene: TRBV20-1; clone size: many; CDR3 DNA: TGCAGTGCTAGAGGGACAGGGGACTACGAGCAGTACTTC; CDR3 protein: CSARGTGDYEQYF
J gene: TRBJ1-1; D gene: .; V gene: TRBV21-1; clone size: few; CDR3 DNA: TGTGCCAACCCCTCGAGGGGGCGAGCTTTCTTT; CDR3 protein: CANPSRGRAFF